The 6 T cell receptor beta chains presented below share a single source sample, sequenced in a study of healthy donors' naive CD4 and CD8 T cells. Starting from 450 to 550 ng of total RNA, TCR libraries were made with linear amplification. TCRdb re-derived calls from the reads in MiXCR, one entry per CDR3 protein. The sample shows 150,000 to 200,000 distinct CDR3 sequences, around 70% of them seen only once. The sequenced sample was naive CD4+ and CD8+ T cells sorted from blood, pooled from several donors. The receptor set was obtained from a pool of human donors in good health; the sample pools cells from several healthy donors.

The CDR3 DNA is TGTGCTACCGATGCGGTAGGAGGGCAGCCCCAGCATTTT. Protein product: CATDAVGGQPQHF. The chain carries TRBV19 and TRBJ1-5; D is undetermined. The germline V gene has CDR1 LNHDA and CDR2 SQIVND (reference sequence). The CDR3 covers 13 residues.

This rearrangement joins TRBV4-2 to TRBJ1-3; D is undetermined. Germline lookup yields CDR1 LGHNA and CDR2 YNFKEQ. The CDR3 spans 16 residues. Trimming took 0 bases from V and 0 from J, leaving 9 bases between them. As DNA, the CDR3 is TGTGCCAGCAGCCAAGAACCAGAAGACTCTGGAAACACCATATATTTT. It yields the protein CASSQEPEDSGNTIYF.

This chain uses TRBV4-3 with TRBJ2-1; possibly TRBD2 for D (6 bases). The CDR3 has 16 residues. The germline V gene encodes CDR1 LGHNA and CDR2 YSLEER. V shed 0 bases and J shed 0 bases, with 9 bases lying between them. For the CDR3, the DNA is TGCGCCAGCAGCCAAGAAGGGCGGGGCTCCTACAATGAGCAGTTCTTC. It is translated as CASSQEGRGSYNEQFF.

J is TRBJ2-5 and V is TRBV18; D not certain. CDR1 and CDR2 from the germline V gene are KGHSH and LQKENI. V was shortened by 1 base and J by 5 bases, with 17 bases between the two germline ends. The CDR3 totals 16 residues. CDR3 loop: CASSPLFSGQGETQYF. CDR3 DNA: TGTGCCAGCTCACCACTCTTCTCAGGCCAAGGGGAGACCCAGTACTTC.

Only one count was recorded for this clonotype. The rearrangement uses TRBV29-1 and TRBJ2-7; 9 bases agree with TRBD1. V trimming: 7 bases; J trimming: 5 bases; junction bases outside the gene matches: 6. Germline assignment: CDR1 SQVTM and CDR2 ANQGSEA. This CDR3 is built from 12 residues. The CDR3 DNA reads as TGCAGCGCGACGCGGGACAGGGACGAGCAGTACTTC. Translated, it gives CSATRDRDEQYF.

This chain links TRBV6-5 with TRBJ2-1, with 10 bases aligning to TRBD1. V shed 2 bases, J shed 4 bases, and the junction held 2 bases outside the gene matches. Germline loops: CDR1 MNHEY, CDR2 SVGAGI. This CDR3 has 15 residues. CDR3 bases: TGTGCCAGCAGTTACCGGGACAGGGGATACAATGAGCAGTTCTTC. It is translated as CASSYRDRGYNEQFF.